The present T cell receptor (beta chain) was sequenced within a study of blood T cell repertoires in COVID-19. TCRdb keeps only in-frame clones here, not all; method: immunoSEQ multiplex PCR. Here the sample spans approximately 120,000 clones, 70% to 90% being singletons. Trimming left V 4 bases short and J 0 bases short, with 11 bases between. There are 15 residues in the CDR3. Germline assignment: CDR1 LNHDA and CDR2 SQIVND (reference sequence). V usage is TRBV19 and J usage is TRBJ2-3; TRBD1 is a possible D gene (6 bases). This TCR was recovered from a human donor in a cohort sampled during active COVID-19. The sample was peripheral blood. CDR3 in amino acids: CASSTGQTSTDTQYF. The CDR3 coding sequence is TGTGCCAGTAGTACCGGACAGACCAGCACAGATACGCAGTATTTT.